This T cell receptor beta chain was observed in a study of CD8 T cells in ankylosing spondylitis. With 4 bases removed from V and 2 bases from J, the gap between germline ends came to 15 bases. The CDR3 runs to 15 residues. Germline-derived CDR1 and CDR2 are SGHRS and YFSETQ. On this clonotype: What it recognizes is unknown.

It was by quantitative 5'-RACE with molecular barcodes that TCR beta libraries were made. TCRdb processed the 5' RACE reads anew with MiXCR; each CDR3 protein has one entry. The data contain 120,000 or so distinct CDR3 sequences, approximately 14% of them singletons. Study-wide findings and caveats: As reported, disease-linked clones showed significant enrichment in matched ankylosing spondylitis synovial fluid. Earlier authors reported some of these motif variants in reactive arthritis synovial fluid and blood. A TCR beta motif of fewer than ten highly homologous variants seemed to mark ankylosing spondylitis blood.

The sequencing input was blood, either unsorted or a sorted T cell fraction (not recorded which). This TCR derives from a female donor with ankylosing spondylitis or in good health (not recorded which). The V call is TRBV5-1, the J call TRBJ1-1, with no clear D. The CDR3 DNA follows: TGCGCCAGCAGCCCCCTTAAGGGAGGTAACACTGAAGCTTTCTTT. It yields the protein CASSPLKGGNTEAFF.